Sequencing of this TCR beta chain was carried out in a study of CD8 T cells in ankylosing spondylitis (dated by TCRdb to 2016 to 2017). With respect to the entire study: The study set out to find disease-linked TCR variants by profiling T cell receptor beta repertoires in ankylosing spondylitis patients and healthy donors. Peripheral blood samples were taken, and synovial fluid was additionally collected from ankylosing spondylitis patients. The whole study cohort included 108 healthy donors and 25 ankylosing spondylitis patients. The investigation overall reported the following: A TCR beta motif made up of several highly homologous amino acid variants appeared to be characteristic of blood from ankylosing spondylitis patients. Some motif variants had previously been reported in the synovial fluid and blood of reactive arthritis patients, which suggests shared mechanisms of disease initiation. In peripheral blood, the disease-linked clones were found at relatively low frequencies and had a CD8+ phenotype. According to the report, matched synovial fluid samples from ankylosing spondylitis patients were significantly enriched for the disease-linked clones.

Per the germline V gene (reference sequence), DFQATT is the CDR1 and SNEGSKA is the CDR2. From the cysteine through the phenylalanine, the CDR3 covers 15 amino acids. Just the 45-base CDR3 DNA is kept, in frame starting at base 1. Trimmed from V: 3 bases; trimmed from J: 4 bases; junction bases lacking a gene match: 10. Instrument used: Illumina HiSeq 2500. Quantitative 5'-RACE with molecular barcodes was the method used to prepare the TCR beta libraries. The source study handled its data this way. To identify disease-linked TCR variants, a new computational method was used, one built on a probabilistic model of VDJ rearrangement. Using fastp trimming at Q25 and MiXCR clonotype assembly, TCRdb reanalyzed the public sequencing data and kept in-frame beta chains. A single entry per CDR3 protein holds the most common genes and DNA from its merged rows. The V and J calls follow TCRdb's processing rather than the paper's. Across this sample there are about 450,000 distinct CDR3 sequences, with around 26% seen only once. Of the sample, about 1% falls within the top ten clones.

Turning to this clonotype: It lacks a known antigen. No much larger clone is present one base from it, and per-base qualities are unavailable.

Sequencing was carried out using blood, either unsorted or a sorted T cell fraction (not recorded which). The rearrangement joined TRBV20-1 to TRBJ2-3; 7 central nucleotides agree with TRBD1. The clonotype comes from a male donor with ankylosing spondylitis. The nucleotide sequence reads TGCAGTGCTAGGAAGGACAGGAGCGGCTCAGATACGCAGTATTTT. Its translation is CSARKDRSGSDTQYF.